A single sample gave rise to the 3 T cell receptor beta chains below, sequenced in a study of CD8 T cells in ankylosing spondylitis. TCRdb redid the calling of the 5' RACE reads with MiXCR, one entry per CDR3 protein. Among some 150,000 distinct CDR3 sequences listed, more than 9.5% were seen once. The sample taken for sequencing was blood, either unsorted or a sorted T cell fraction (not recorded which). Source of these receptors: a female donor with ankylosing spondylitis or in good health (not recorded which).

This clonotype was counted a few times. The chain carries TRBV11-2 and TRBJ1-4, with TRBD1 as a possible D gene (5 bases). Trimming took 1 base from V and 8 from J, leaving 11 bases between them. The germline gives CDR1 SGHAT, CDR2 FQNNGV. The CDR3 has 14 residues. CDR3 nucleotides: TGTGCCAGCAGCTTAGGCCAGACAGAGGAAAAACTGTTTTTT. Amino acids: CASSLGQTEEKLFF.

This clonotype was observed at least ten times. The rearrangement links TRBV7-8 to TRBJ2-2; D is possibly TRBD2 (7 bases). The CDR3 has 14 residues. CDR1 SGHVS and CDR2 FQNEAQ come from the germline V gene. The V and J ends lost 5 bases and 6 bases respectively, with 13 bases between them. DNA for the CDR3: TGTGCCAGCAGCCTAGGGGGGGCCGCCGGGGAGCTGTTTTTT. Protein product: CASSLGGAAGELFF.

With respect to this clonotype: Given a much more abundant clone one base away, this may be a read error. The V gene is TRBV6-1, the J gene TRBJ2-3; D unresolved. V gave up 6 bases and J gave up 4 bases, with 14 bases separating them. CDR1 is MNHNS, CDR2 SASEGT, per germline. This CDR3 has 14 residues. CDR3: CASRGQTFADTQYF. In DNA form, the CDR3 reads TGTGCCAGCAGAGGCCAGACCTTCGCAGATACGCAGTATTTT.